This record concerns one T cell receptor (beta chain) sequence. Antigen: not known. The sample is drawn from a study of cytomegalovirus exposure and HLA in healthy donors. Overall study findings and caveats: The productive fraction for most TCR beta V segments was about 90% or about 30% in an earlier analysis.

The PCR contained 60 Vbeta and 13 Jbeta primers. TCRdb keeps only in-frame clones here, not all; method: immunoSEQ multiplex PCR. The sample has roughly 110,000 clones, roughly 83% seen once. V was shortened by 3 bases and J by 7 bases, with 13 bases between the two germline ends. Germline lookup yields CDR1 SEHNR and CDR2 FQNEAQ (reference sequence). The CDR3 sequence is 13 residues long. Source material: PBMCs. The source of this sequence is a woman younger than 30 in good health and CMV-seropositive. V and J are TRBV7-9 and TRBJ2-7; D possibly corresponds to TRBD1 (5 bases). The CDR3 reads CASSLPGPGEQYF. The CDR3 DNA follows: TGTGCCAGCAGCTTGCCAGGGCCCGGGGAGCAGTACTTC.